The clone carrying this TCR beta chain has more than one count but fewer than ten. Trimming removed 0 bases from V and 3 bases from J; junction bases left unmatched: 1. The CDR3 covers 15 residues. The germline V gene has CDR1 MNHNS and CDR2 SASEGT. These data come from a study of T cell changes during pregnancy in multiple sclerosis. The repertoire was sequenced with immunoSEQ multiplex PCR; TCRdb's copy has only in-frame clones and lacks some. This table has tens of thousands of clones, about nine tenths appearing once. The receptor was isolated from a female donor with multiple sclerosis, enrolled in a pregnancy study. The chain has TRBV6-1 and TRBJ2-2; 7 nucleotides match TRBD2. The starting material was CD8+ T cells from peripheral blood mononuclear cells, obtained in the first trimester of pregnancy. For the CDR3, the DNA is TGTGCCAGCAGTGAAGCGGCGGGAGACACCGGGGAGCTGTTTTTT. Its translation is CASSEAAGDTGELFF.